This is a list of T cell receptor beta chains from one sample in a study of chronic HIV infection and antiretroviral therapy. In TCRdb, the 5' RACE reads were re-called with MiXCR into one record per CDR3 protein. This sample has 40,000 to 60,000 distinct CDR3 sequences, with roughly 19% found just once. What was sequenced was peripheral blood. These receptors were taken from an adult who had HIV and had not received antiretroviral therapy, or was an uninfected healthy control (not recorded which). Each CDR3 is given with its conserved first and last residue. The order of the fields is CDR3 length, D gene, clone size, V gene, J gene, CDR3 protein, CDR3 DNA. D genes are given only for firm matches. Size values are once, few and many counts, or a class for expanded clones, and some rows have none.

cdr3_length: 13; d_call: -; clone_size: -; v_call: TRBV4-1; j_call: TRBJ2-3; cdr3_aa: CASSGGAGDTQYF; cdr3_nt: TGCGCCAGCAGCGGTGGGGCGGGAGATACGCAGTATTTT
cdr3_length: 13; d_call: -; clone_size: few; v_call: TRBV11-1; j_call: TRBJ2-3; cdr3_aa: CASEGPGVPTQYF; cdr3_nt: TGTGCCAGCGAGGGCCCGGGGGTACCTACGCAGTATTTT
cdr3_length: 14; d_call: -; clone_size: -; v_call: TRBV5-1; j_call: TRBJ1-2; cdr3_aa: CASSLGGSMYGYTF; cdr3_nt: TGCGCCAGCAGCTTGGGCGGCTCCATGTATGGCTACACCTTC
cdr3_length: 15; d_call: -; clone_size: few; v_call: TRBV28; j_call: TRBJ2-7; cdr3_aa: CASSFGRGSSYEQYF; cdr3_nt: TGTGCCAGCAGTTTCGGTAGGGGGAGCTCCTACGAGCAGTACTTC
cdr3_length: 15; d_call: -; clone_size: few; v_call: TRBV6-5; j_call: TRBJ2-1; cdr3_aa: CASTTDWSSYNEQFF; cdr3_nt: TGTGCCAGCACCACAGACTGGAGCTCCTACAATGAGCAGTTCTTC
cdr3_length: 14; d_call: TRBD2; clone_size: few; v_call: TRBV12-3/TRBV12-4; j_call: TRBJ2-2; cdr3_aa: CASSSISGPGELFF; cdr3_nt: TGTGCCAGCAGTTCAATTAGCGGGCCCGGGGAGCTGTTTTTT
cdr3_length: 17; d_call: TRBD1; clone_size: -; v_call: TRBV18; j_call: TRBJ1-3; cdr3_aa: CASSPGTGGSSGNTIYF; cdr3_nt: TGTGCCAGCTCACCAGGAACAGGGGGCTCTTCTGGAAACACCATATATTTT
cdr3_length: 15; d_call: TRBD1; clone_size: -; v_call: TRBV28; j_call: TRBJ1-2; cdr3_aa: CASSPWTGGPNGYTF; cdr3_nt: TGTGCCAGCAGTCCCTGGACAGGGGGCCCGAATGGCTACACCTTC
cdr3_length: 14; d_call: -; clone_size: -; v_call: TRBV28; j_call: TRBJ1-4; cdr3_aa: CASRGGAVREKLFF; cdr3_nt: TGTGCCAGCAGGGGGGGGGCGGTAAGAGAAAAACTGTTTTTT
cdr3_length: 15; d_call: TRBD1; clone_size: -; v_call: TRBV6-5; j_call: TRBJ2-7; cdr3_aa: CASSSLDRFSYEQYF; cdr3_nt: TGTGCCAGCAGTTCCTTGGACAGGTTCTCCTACGAGCAGTACTTC
cdr3_length: 15; d_call: -; clone_size: few; v_call: TRBV11-1; j_call: TRBJ2-1; cdr3_aa: CASSRTQQLDNEQFF; cdr3_nt: TGTGCCAGCAGCCGAACTCAACAACTCGACAATGAGCAGTTCTTC
cdr3_length: 12; d_call: -; clone_size: few; v_call: TRBV6-5; j_call: TRBJ1-2; cdr3_aa: CASRDLNYGYTF; cdr3_nt: TGTGCCAGCAGGGACCTAAACTATGGCTACACCTTC
cdr3_length: 14; d_call: -; clone_size: -; v_call: TRBV20-1; j_call: TRBJ2-7; cdr3_aa: CSARYTGERDEQYF; cdr3_nt: TGCAGTGCTCGGTACACGGGAGAGCGAGACGAGCAGTACTTC
cdr3_length: 15; d_call: TRBD2; clone_size: -; v_call: TRBV6-6; j_call: TRBJ2-7; cdr3_aa: CASSYGLAGDSEQYF; cdr3_nt: TGTGCCAGCAGTTACGGGCTAGCGGGAGATTCCGAGCAGTACTTC
cdr3_length: 13; d_call: -; clone_size: -; v_call: TRBV12-3/TRBV12-4; j_call: TRBJ1-2; cdr3_aa: CASTEGANYGYTF; cdr3_nt: TGTGCCAGCACCGAGGGGGCTAACTATGGCTACACCTTC
cdr3_length: 14; d_call: -; clone_size: few; v_call: TRBV11-2; j_call: TRBJ1-5; cdr3_aa: CASSKQGPNQPQHF; cdr3_nt: TGTGCCAGCAGCAAACAGGGACCAAATCAGCCCCAGCATTTT
cdr3_length: 12; d_call: -; clone_size: -; v_call: TRBV28; j_call: TRBJ1-1; cdr3_aa: CASMPWNTEAFF; cdr3_nt: TGTGCCAGCATGCCCTGGAACACTGAAGCTTTCTTT
cdr3_length: 17; d_call: TRBD1; clone_size: -; v_call: TRBV5-1; j_call: TRBJ1-2; cdr3_aa: CASSPGTGLGGFYGYTF; cdr3_nt: TGCGCCAGCAGCCCGGGGACAGGGTTAGGTGGATTCTATGGCTACACCTTC
cdr3_length: 15; d_call: -; clone_size: few; v_call: TRBV28; j_call: TRBJ2-7; cdr3_aa: CASSARGRGRVEQYF; cdr3_nt: TGTGCCAGCAGTGCCCGGGGCAGGGGGAGGGTCGAGCAGTACTTC
cdr3_length: 14; d_call: -; clone_size: -; v_call: TRBV29-1; j_call: TRBJ1-1; cdr3_aa: CSVGGRGVNTEAFF; cdr3_nt: TGCAGCGTCGGGGGGCGGGGGGTGAACACTGAAGCTTTCTTT
cdr3_length: 14; d_call: TRBD2; clone_size: -; v_call: TRBV27; j_call: TRBJ2-1; cdr3_aa: CASHSGRAINEQFF; cdr3_nt: TGTGCCAGTCATAGCGGGAGGGCAATCAATGAGCAGTTCTTC
cdr3_length: 16; d_call: TRBD1; clone_size: few; v_call: TRBV7-2; j_call: TRBJ2-2; cdr3_aa: CASSLVGTGVTGELFF; cdr3_nt: TGTGCCAGCAGCTTAGTCGGGACAGGGGTCACCGGGGAGCTGTTTTTT
cdr3_length: 15; d_call: -; clone_size: few; v_call: TRBV13; j_call: TRBJ1-6; cdr3_aa: CASSLGGVYNSPLHF; cdr3_nt: TGTGCCAGCAGCTTAGGGGGGGTCTATAATTCACCCCTCCACTTT
cdr3_length: 14; d_call: TRBD1; clone_size: -; v_call: TRBV2; j_call: TRBJ1-4; cdr3_aa: CASSETGENEKLFF; cdr3_nt: TGTGCCAGCAGTGAGACAGGGGAAAACGAAAAACTGTTTTTT
cdr3_length: 13; d_call: -; clone_size: -; v_call: TRBV21-1; j_call: TRBJ1-1; cdr3_aa: CASSLGANTEAFF; cdr3_nt: TGTGCCAGCAGTTTGGGCGCGAACACTGAAGCTTTCTTT
cdr3_length: 12; d_call: -; clone_size: -; v_call: TRBV20-1; j_call: TRBJ1-5; cdr3_aa: CSASRGNQPQHF; cdr3_nt: TGCAGTGCTAGTAGGGGGAATCAGCCCCAGCATTTT
cdr3_length: 15; d_call: -; clone_size: few; v_call: TRBV29-1; j_call: TRBJ1-1; cdr3_aa: CSVISGLLGGTEAFF; cdr3_nt: TGCAGCGTTATATCCGGGCTCCTGGGTGGCACTGAAGCTTTCTTT
cdr3_length: 14; d_call: TRBD1; clone_size: few; v_call: TRBV28; j_call: TRBJ1-6; cdr3_aa: CASSYRGLNSPLHF; cdr3_nt: TGTGCCAGCAGTTACAGGGGGCTTAATTCACCCCTCCACTTT
cdr3_length: 11; d_call: -; clone_size: medium-sized; v_call: TRBV6-6; j_call: TRBJ1-1; cdr3_aa: CASSYESRAFF; cdr3_nt: TGTGCCAGCAGTTACGAGTCAAGGGCTTTCTTT
cdr3_length: 13; d_call: -; clone_size: few; v_call: TRBV2; j_call: TRBJ1-5; cdr3_aa: CAISGGGNQPQHF; cdr3_nt: TGTGCCATCAGCGGGGGGGGGAATCAGCCCCAGCATTTT
cdr3_length: 14; d_call: -; clone_size: many; v_call: TRBV5-1; j_call: TRBJ1-1; cdr3_aa: CASSLDQGTTEAFF; cdr3_nt: TGCGCCAGCAGCTTGGATCAGGGGACCACTGAAGCTTTCTTT
cdr3_length: 11; d_call: -; clone_size: -; v_call: TRBV5-1; j_call: TRBJ2-5; cdr3_aa: CASSEQETQYF; cdr3_nt: TGCGCCAGCAGCGAACAAGAGACCCAGTACTTC
cdr3_length: 16; d_call: TRBD1; clone_size: -; v_call: TRBV29-1; j_call: TRBJ2-1; cdr3_aa: CSVLIGGTGQYNEQFF; cdr3_nt: TGCAGCGTTCTCATAGGGGGGACAGGGCAATACAATGAGCAGTTCTTC
cdr3_length: 15; d_call: TRBD1; clone_size: -; v_call: TRBV7-2; j_call: TRBJ2-3; cdr3_aa: CASSPGQGGTDTQYF; cdr3_nt: TGTGCCAGCTCTCCGGGACAGGGGGGCACAGATACGCAGTATTTT
cdr3_length: 18; d_call: TRBD1; clone_size: few; v_call: TRBV11-3; j_call: TRBJ2-2; cdr3_aa: CASSTRDRGVGNTGELFF; cdr3_nt: TGTGCCAGCAGCACCCGGGACAGGGGCGTGGGTAACACCGGGGAGCTGTTTTTT
cdr3_length: 15; d_call: -; clone_size: -; v_call: TRBV27; j_call: TRBJ1-5; cdr3_aa: CASSFSYQGLSAQHF; cdr3_nt: TGTGCCAGCAGTTTCTCATATCAGGGGTTATCAGCCCAGCATTTT
cdr3_length: 14; d_call: -; clone_size: -; v_call: TRBV24-1; j_call: TRBJ2-1; cdr3_aa: CATSDRDPLGEQFF; cdr3_nt: TGTGCCACCAGTGATCGGGACCCCCTAGGTGAGCAGTTCTTC
cdr3_length: 13; d_call: TRBD2; clone_size: few; v_call: TRBV11-1; j_call: TRBJ2-7; cdr3_aa: CASSSRSGLEQYF; cdr3_nt: TGTGCCAGCAGCTCCCGTAGCGGGCTAGAGCAGTACTTC
cdr3_length: 14; d_call: -; clone_size: few; v_call: TRBV5-1; j_call: TRBJ1-5; cdr3_aa: CASRPGGSNQPQHF; cdr3_nt: TGCGCCAGCCGGCCCGGCGGTAGCAATCAGCCCCAGCATTTT
cdr3_length: 11; d_call: -; clone_size: many; v_call: TRBV7-8; j_call: TRBJ2-5; cdr3_aa: CATNRRETQYF; cdr3_nt: TGTGCCACCAACCGGAGGGAGACCCAGTACTTC
cdr3_length: 13; d_call: -; clone_size: few; v_call: TRBV18; j_call: TRBJ1-1; cdr3_aa: CASSPGFGTEAFF; cdr3_nt: TGTGCCAGCTCACCCGGGTTCGGGACTGAAGCTTTCTTT
cdr3_length: 15; d_call: -; clone_size: -; v_call: TRBV28; j_call: TRBJ1-5; cdr3_aa: CASSLQPRLFQPQHF; cdr3_nt: TGTGCCAGCAGTTTGCAGCCCAGGCTCTTTCAGCCCCAGCATTTT
cdr3_length: 15; d_call: TRBD1; clone_size: few; v_call: TRBV27; j_call: TRBJ2-7; cdr3_aa: CASSLLAGGSYEQYF; cdr3_nt: TGTGCCAGCAGTTTACTGGCAGGGGGCTCCTACGAGCAGTACTTC
cdr3_length: 13; d_call: -; clone_size: many; v_call: TRBV7-9; j_call: TRBJ1-1; cdr3_aa: CASSRGPSTEAFF; cdr3_nt: TGTGCCAGCAGCCGAGGGCCTTCGACTGAAGCTTTCTTT
cdr3_length: 14; d_call: -; clone_size: few; v_call: TRBV13; j_call: TRBJ1-5; cdr3_aa: CASSLGRGEQPQHF; cdr3_nt: TGTGCCAGCAGCTTAGGCAGGGGTGAACAGCCCCAGCATTTT
cdr3_length: 16; d_call: TRBD2; clone_size: few; v_call: TRBV27; j_call: TRBJ2-3; cdr3_aa: CASSSSQLAGGHTQYF; cdr3_nt: TGTGCCAGCAGTTCCTCCCAACTAGCGGGGGGGCATACGCAGTATTTT
cdr3_length: 18; d_call: TRBD2; clone_size: -; v_call: TRBV10-2; j_call: TRBJ2-3; cdr3_aa: CASSEPGTSPGDSDTQYF; cdr3_nt: TGCGCCAGCAGTGAGCCCGGGACTAGCCCCGGTGATTCGGACACGCAGTATTTT
cdr3_length: 17; d_call: TRBD1; clone_size: -; v_call: TRBV27; j_call: TRBJ2-3; cdr3_aa: CASSAWTGAQSTDTQYF; cdr3_nt: TGTGCCAGCAGTGCCTGGACAGGGGCGCAGTCCACAGATACGCAGTATTTT
cdr3_length: 15; d_call: -; clone_size: once; v_call: TRBV28; j_call: TRBJ2-3; cdr3_aa: CASSLRCWSTDTQYF; cdr3_nt: TGTGCCAGCAGTTTAAGGTGCTGGAGCACAGATACGCAGTATTTT